This TCR beta chain appears in the sequencing data of a study of PD-1 blockade in classical Hodgkin lymphoma. General study points: Patients who responded completely had about the same baseline diversity as newly diagnosed patients. CD4+ TCR diversity, unlike CD8+, rose significantly by C4D1. Newly diagnosed patients had baseline TCR diversity that was reportedly lower than that of healthy donors.

Using immunoSEQ multiplex PCR, the repertoire was profiled, and TCRdb retains in-frame clones only, with some absent. The profile covers more than 25,000 clones, with about 85% appearing a single time and approximately 2.4% taken by the ten largest. Each of the patients experienced relapse following autologous stem cell transplantation, and their brentuximab vedotin exposure differed. The CD4+ T cells used were purified from thawed PBMCs through magnetic negative selection. This clone was recorded once. Its antigen is currently unknown. The sequence was collected from a human donor with classical Hodgkin lymphoma. This specimen consisted of CD4+ T cells from blood, obtained at baseline.

This CDR3 is CAISEQAAGNTIYF. The CDR3, as DNA: TGTGCCATCAGTGAGCAGGCGGCTGGAAACACCATATATTTT. The chain recombines TRBV10-3 with TRBJ1-3; unclear D gene. This CDR3 contains 14 residues. Deletions cut 2 bases from V and 2 bases from J, with 7 bases between. The germline CDR1 and CDR2 sequences are ENHRY and SYGVKD.